The rows below give T cell receptor beta chains drawn from one sample of a study of blood T cell repertoires in COVID-19. The method was immunoSEQ multiplex PCR; TCRdb's version includes in-frame clones alone and lacks a portion of them. The repertoire consists of 310,000 or so clones, with 75% to 90% occurring once and the leading ten covering roughly a tenth. The sequenced sample consisted of PBMCs or T cells enriched from blood (not recorded which). These receptors came from a woman aged 40 to 55 who had recovered from COVID-19. The CDR3 runs from the conserved cysteine through the conserved F or W. A D gene is named only where the DNA matches it firmly. Clone sizes are given selectively: once, few, many, or a class where the clone is expanded.

NA,TRBV15,TRBJ2-7,NA,TGTGCCACCAGCAGAGGTGGAGGCGCTTACTACGAGCAGTACTTC,CATSRGGGAYYEQYF
NA,TRBV5-6,TRBJ2-2,TRBD1,TGTGCCAGCAGGCCGTACAGGGGGCTCGTCACCGGGGAGCTGTTTTTT,CASRPYRGLVTGELFF
NA,TRBV28,TRBJ2-1,TRBD1,TGTGCCAGCAGGTCCGGGACAGGGGACGGGGGCAATGAGCAGTTCTTC,CASRSGTGDGGNEQFF
NA,TRBV19,TRBJ1-5,NA,TGTGCCAGTACCCAGGGATCTAGCAATCAGCCCCAGCATTTT,CASTQGSSNQPQHF
NA,TRBV19,TRBJ1-5,NA,TGTGCCAGTTCGAGGCAGGGTGGTCAGCCCCAGCATTTT,CASSRQGGQPQHF
NA,TRBV12-3/TRBV12-4,TRBJ2-5,NA,TGTGCCAGCAGTTTTGCAGAAGAGACCCAGTACTTC,CASSFAEETQYF
NA,TRBV27,TRBJ1-2,TRBD1,TGTGCCAGCAGTTTCCGGGGGACAGGGCCTAACTATGGCTACACCTTC,CASSFRGTGPNYGYTF
few,TRBV7-2,TRBJ1-6,TRBD1,TGTGCCAGCAGCTTAGTACGTACCAGGGGGGATTCACCCCTCCACTTT,CASSLVRTRGDSPLHF
NA,TRBV19,TRBJ2-2,NA,TGTGCCAGTAGTGCGGGACCCTTTGAGCTGTTTTTT,CASSAGPFELFF
NA,TRBV28,TRBJ2-3,TRBD2,TGTGCCAGCAGTTTGCAGCGGGGGGGCGTCACAGATACGCAGTATTTT,CASSLQRGGVTDTQYF
NA,TRBV29-1,TRBJ2-5,NA,TGCAGCGTTGAAGATACAGGTGAAGAGACCCAGTACTTC,CSVEDTGEETQYF
NA,TRBV12-3/TRBV12-4,TRBJ1-1,NA,TGTGCCAGCAGTTTAGGGGGGGGAACTGAAGCTTTCTTT,CASSLGGGTEAFF
once,TRBV28,TRBJ1-1,NA,TGTGCCAGCAGTTTACTGGGCAGAATAGAAGCTTTCTTT,CASSLLGRIEAFF
NA,TRBV7-2,TRBJ2-3,NA,TGTGCCAGCAGAAGAAGGGGGATCACAGATACGCAGTATTTT,CASRRRGITDTQYF
NA,TRBV7-2,TRBJ2-1,TRBD2,TGTGCCAGCAGCCTGGGACTAGCGGGGGGGCATAGTGAGCAGTTCTTC,CASSLGLAGGHSEQFF
NA,TRBV7-3,TRBJ2-7,TRBD2,TGTGCCAGCAGCTTAATAGCGGGGGGCCTCTACGAGCAGTACTTC,CASSLIAGGLYEQYF
NA,TRBV4-1,TRBJ2-1,TRBD2,TGCGCCAGCAGCCAAGATTTGTGGGAGGGCCCCTACAATGAGCAGTTCTTC,CASSQDLWEGPYNEQFF
NA,TRBV7-9,TRBJ1-1,TRBD1,TGTGCCAGCAAGACGGGACAGGGGAACACTGAAGCTTTCTTT,CASKTGQGNTEAFF
once,TRBV4-3,TRBJ2-2,NA,TGCGCCAGCAGCTACAGACAGAACACCGGGGAGCTGTTTTTT,CASSYRQNTGELFF
NA,TRBV19,TRBJ2-2,TRBD2,TGTGCCAGTAAACTAGCGGGGAACACCGGGGAGCTGTTTTTT,CASKLAGNTGELFF
NA,TRBV18,TRBJ1-6,NA,TGTGCCAGCTCACCAGCCCAAACAAATTCACCCCTCCACTTT,CASSPAQTNSPLHF
NA,TRBV6-5,TRBJ2-7,TRBD1,TGTGCCAGCACGGACAGGGCGACCGAGCAGTACTTC,CASTDRATEQYF
NA,TRBV9,TRBJ2-1,TRBD2,TGTGCCAGCAGCGGAGCGGGAGGGATCAATGAGCAGTTCTTC,CASSGAGGINEQFF
NA,TRBV23-1,TRBJ2-7,NA,TGCGCCAGCGCCGCAGGGGCGTCCTACGAGCAGTACTTC,CASAAGASYEQYF
NA,TRBV4-1,TRBJ1-1,TRBD1,TGCGCCAGCAGCCCGGACAGGGTATGGAACACTGAAGCTTTCTTT,CASSPDRVWNTEAFF
once,TRBV19,TRBJ1-4,NA,TGTGCCAGTACCGGGACACGGAGTAATGAAAAACTGTTTTTT,CASTGTRSNEKLFF
few,TRBV4-2,TRBJ2-2,TRBD1,TGTGCCAGCAGCCCGACTTGGGACAGGGTTGTGGACACCGGGGAGCTGTTTTTT,CASSPTWDRVVDTGELFF
NA,TRBV5-6,TRBJ1-2,NA,TGTGCCAGCAGCCGTCGGGAGTCCGGGATTACACCAAACTATGGCTACACCTTC,CASSRRESGITPNYGYTF
NA,TRBV9,TRBJ2-3,NA,TGTGCCAGCAGCGTAGAGTCAGGGACAGATACGCAGTATTTT,CASSVESGTDTQYF
NA,TRBV18,TRBJ1-5,NA,TGTGCCAGCTCCCTTGGACAAAGCAATCAGCCCCAGCATTTT,CASSLGQSNQPQHF
NA,TRBV6-2/TRBV6-3,TRBJ2-2,NA,TGTGCCAGCAGTCGGGACTCCGCGAACACCGGGGAGCTGTTTTTT,CASSRDSANTGELFF
NA,TRBV5-8,TRBJ2-5,TRBD2,TGTGCCAGCAGCTTTAGCGGGGTAGAGACCCAGTACTTC,CASSFSGVETQYF
once,TRBV12-3/TRBV12-4,TRBJ2-7,TRBD1,TGTGCCAGCAGTTCACAGGGGTCCTACGAGCAGTACTTC,CASSSQGSYEQYF
NA,TRBV30,TRBJ2-1,TRBD2,TGTGCCTGGAGTGTACCTCTAGCGGGATTATACAATGAGCAGTTCTTC,CAWSVPLAGLYNEQFF
few,TRBV24-1,TRBJ2-1,NA,TGTGCCACCAGTGATTTAGGGGACTACAATGAGCAGTTCTTC,CATSDLGDYNEQFF
NA,TRBV30,TRBJ2-7,NA,TGTGCCTGGAGTGTAGGGGTCCGTAGCTCCTACGAGCAGTACTTC,CAWSVGVRSSYEQYF
NA,TRBV4-3,TRBJ2-4,TRBD1,TGCGCCAGCAGCCCTGGGACAGGGATAGCCAAAAACATTCAGTACTTC,CASSPGTGIAKNIQYF
NA,TRBV29-1,TRBJ2-7,TRBD1,TGCAGCGTTGAATCTCCGACAGGGGAGAACTTC,CSVESPTGENF
NA,TRBV4-2,TRBJ2-5,NA,TGTGCCAGCAGCCAGGAGTTGGAGACCCAGTACTTC,CASSQELETQYF
once,TRBV27,TRBJ1-5,TRBD1,TGTGCCAGCAGTCTGACAGGGATCAATCAGCCCCAGCATTTT,CASSLTGINQPQHF
NA,TRBV7-9,TRBJ1-1,TRBD1,TGTGCCAGCAGCGAAAGCAGGGGGACTGAAGCTTTCTTT,CASSESRGTEAFF
NA,TRBV10-1,TRBJ2-1,NA,TGCGCCAGCAGTCTGGCCCAAAGCTCCTACAATGAGCAGTTCTTC,CASSLAQSSYNEQFF
NA,TRBV5-4,TRBJ1-1,NA,TGTGCCAGCAGCTTTGGCGGCAGGGCTATAATGAACACTGAAGCTTTCTTT,CASSFGGRAIMNTEAFF
NA,TRBV3-1/TRBV3-2,TRBJ2-7,TRBD2,TGTGCCAGCAGCTCCGGGACTAGCGGCTACGAGCAGTACTTC,CASSSGTSGYEQYF
NA,TRBV19,TRBJ1-5,NA,TGTGCCAGTAGTATAAAACTGGTAAATCAGCCCCAGCATTTT,CASSIKLVNQPQHF
NA,TRBV6-2/TRBV6-3,TRBJ2-7,TRBD2,TGTGCCAGCAGCCCACGGACTAGCGGGAGTGGCGAGCAGTACTTC,CASSPRTSGSGEQYF
NA,TRBV3-1/TRBV3-2,TRBJ1-3,TRBD1,TGTGCCAGCAGCCAAGAAACGGGACAGTTCCCGCACACCATATATTTT,CASSQETGQFPHTIYF
few,TRBV4-3,TRBJ2-2,TRBD1,TGCGCCAGCAGCCTCTCCGCGGGACAGGGTGGGACTGAGCTGTTTTTT,CASSLSAGQGGTELFF
NA,TRBV29-1,TRBJ2-1,TRBD2,TGCAGCGTCGGGACTAGCGGGAACGGTGAGCAGTTCTTC,CSVGTSGNGEQFF
NA,TRBV23-1,TRBJ1-1,TRBD1,TGCGCCAGCAGTCAATTCCCCGGGACAGGGGGCCTGAACACTGAAGCTTTCTTT,CASSQFPGTGGLNTEAFF
few,TRBV18,TRBJ2-5,NA,TGTGCCAGCTCATTTGCGCGGAAAGAGACCCAGTACTTC,CASSFARKETQYF
few,TRBV7-8,TRBJ1-5,NA,TGTGCCAGCAGCAACATGAAGGACAAGTATAGCAATCAGCCCCAGCATTTT,CASSNMKDKYSNQPQHF
NA,TRBV2,TRBJ1-4,NA,TGTGCCAGCAGTGTTCTGCGTAATGAAAAACTGTTTTTT,CASSVLRNEKLFF